What follows are 8 T cell receptor beta chains derived from one specimen sequenced in a study of T-cell reconstitution after alpha-beta-depleted transplantation in children. Researchers prepared the TCRbeta library using unique molecular identifiers, the study reports. MiXCR, applied by TCRdb to the PCR reads, yields one record per CDR3 protein. Of approximately 93,000 distinct CDR3 sequences in the sample, roughly 8.3% were seen once. The specimen comprised PBMCs from the stem cell graft donor, sampled from the stem cell graft. The receptors originated from a human donor who donated a stem cell graft to a child with congenital amegakaryocytic thrombocytopenia.

This clonotype was observed at least ten times. This sequence joins TRBV2 and TRBJ2-2, with D perhaps matching TRBD1 (5 bases). The CDR3 loop spans 14 amino acids. V was shortened by 6 bases and J by 1 base, with 9 bases between the two germline ends. Germline CDR1 and CDR2: SNHLY and FYNNEI. The chain's CDR3 is CASRLTENTGELFF. CDR3 DNA: TGTGCCAGCAGGCTGACAGAGAACACCGGGGAGCTGTTTTTT.

At least ten counts were recorded for this clonotype. The chain joins TRBV6-1 to TRBJ2-6; D is unresolved. Deletions cut 0 bases from V and 4 bases from J, with 10 bases between. CDR1 is MNHNS and CDR2 is SASEGT in the germline V gene. The CDR3 spans 16 residues. CDR3 region: CASSEAVGSGANVLTF. CDR3 bases: TGTGCCAGCAGTGAAGCGGTAGGGTCCGGGGCCAACGTCCTGACTTTC.

This clonotype was recorded at least ten times. V is TRBV7-8 and J is TRBJ2-7; unclear D gene. The germline V and J ends were trimmed by 1 base and 0 bases, with 10 bases remaining between them. The CDR3 has 15 residues. Germline loops: CDR1 SGHVS, CDR2 FQNEAQ. CDR3: CASSLDWASSYEQYF. In DNA, the CDR3 is TGTGCCAGCAGCTTAGACTGGGCGAGCTCCTACGAGCAGTACTTC. The variable domain in full, with the rest retrieved from reference TRBV7-8 and TRBJ2-7, is GAGVSQSPRYKVAKRGQDVALRCDPISGHVSLFWYQQALGQGPEFLTYFQNEAQLDKSGLPSDRFFAERPEGSVSTLKIQRTQQEDSAVYLCASSLDWASSYEQYFGPGTRLTVT.

Details on this clonotype: A much larger clone is a single base away; this may be a read error. The V call is TRBV5-1, the J call TRBJ1-3; D is uncertain. This CDR3 spans 16 amino acids. Germline assignment: CDR1 SGHRS and CDR2 YFSETQ. Trimming left V 4 bases short and J 0 bases short, with 14 bases between. DNA of the CDR3: TGCGCCAGCAGCCTAGGACCGGGGAGCTCTGGAAACACCATATATTTT. Protein sequence: CASSLGPGSSGNTIYF.

This clonotype has ten or more counts. The gene calls are TRBV2 and TRBJ2-6, with D unresolved. The V gene lost 3 bases and the J gene lost 5 bases, with 8 bases spanning the gap. CDR1 is SNHLY and CDR2 is FYNNEI in the germline V gene. The CDR3 contains 14 residues. CDR3: CASSDIPWANVLTF. Here the CDR3 DNA reads TGTGCCAGCAGTGACATACCCTGGGCCAACGTCCTGACTTTC.

Ten or more counts support this clonotype. The chain couples TRBV5-1 to TRBJ1-1, with 10 positions matching TRBD1. CDR1 is SGHRS and CDR2 is YFSETQ in the germline V gene. The V and J ends lost 0 bases and 1 base, in that order; junction bases with no gene match: 0. This CDR3 contains 15 residues. The CDR3 loop is CASSLGQGANTEAFF. In DNA form, the CDR3 reads TGCGCCAGCAGCTTGGGACAGGGGGCGAACACTGAAGCTTTCTTT. Looking up the rest from reference TRBV5-1 and TRBJ1-1 gives the full variable domain: KAGVTQTPRYLIKTRGQQVTLSCSPISGHRSVSWYQQTPGQGLQFLFEYFSETQRNKGNFPGRFSGRQFSNSRSEMNVSTLELGDSALYLCASSLGQGANTEAFFGQGTRLTVV.

This clonotype was seen repeatedly, ten times or more. J is TRBJ1-5 and V is TRBV20-1; D possibly corresponds to TRBD1 (5 bases). V was pared by 0 bases and J by 4 bases, with 19 bases between. Germline CDR1 and CDR2: DFQATT and SNEGSKA (reference sequence). CDR3 length: 17 residues. The DNA for the CDR3 is TGCAGTGCTAGAGATCGGGCCAGGGAGGGGCGAAATCAGCCCCAGCATTTT. Its translation is CSARDRAREGRNQPQHF.

The table lists this clonotype with many counts. The chain links TRBV5-1 to TRBJ2-1, with D possibly called TRBD1 or TRBD2 (5 bases each). The V gene's germline CDR1 is SGHRS and CDR2 YFSETQ. Deletions cut 0 bases from V and 5 bases from J, with 12 bases between. This CDR3 is built from 15 residues. CDR3 region: CASSLDALGDNEQFF. The CDR3, as DNA: TGCGCCAGCAGCTTGGACGCCCTGGGGGACAATGAGCAGTTCTTC.